This entry is about one T cell receptor beta chain. The target of this receptor is not known. One base away there is no much larger clone; base qualities are not given. For CDR1 and CDR2, the germline V gene lists WSHSY and SAAADI. Reading from cysteine to phenylalanine, the CDR3 counts 13 amino acids. The retained sequence is limited to the CDR3, 39 bases, with the frame set at the first base. V is shortened by 2 bases, J by 2 bases, and the region joining them spans 4 bases. This sample is drawn from a study of blood T cell repertoires in COVID-19 (dated by TCRdb to the early 2020s). For context, the study as a whole: The collaborator samples originated in the United States, Italy and Spain and spanned the acute and convalescent phases of COVID-19. The sample metadata nearly always contained a de-identified subject ID, COVID-19 status, age in years and sex. Where available, HLA class I and class II types were taken from metadata supplied by the sample provider and were not determined by assay-based typing. The repertoires were released in a freely available public database meant as a resource for research on the immune response to SARS-CoV-2. The samples were drawn from two sources: the first 160 participants of the ongoing ImmuneRACE study, and fewer than 1,500 subjects contributed by 6 global collaborators. The prospective study material was composed of cDNA or gDNA derived from T cells, B-cell-depleted T cells, or PBMCs. The dataset comprised deeply sampled blood TCRbeta repertoires from subjects exposed to, actively infected with, or recovered from COVID-19.

Each collaborating institution followed its own protocols to collect whole blood in K2EDTA tubes. For TCRbeta analysis, collaborators shipped samples as frozen whole blood, isolated PBMCs, or DNA extracted from either of those sample types. The immunoSEQ Assay, a bias-controlled multiplex PCR, was used to amplify TCRbeta CDR3 regions from genomic DNA. The source study handled its data this way. The number of nucleated cells in each sample was estimated by amplification of reference gene primers within the assay. Sequence reads were collapsed and filtered to measure the absolute abundance of every unique TCRbeta CDR3 rearrangement. For each sample, productive Simpson clonality was calculated as the square root of Simpson's diversity index over productive rearrangements. TCRdb limited this immuneACCESS table to in-frame rearrangements with V and J called. A share of clones is missing; checked studies link under half to unresolved V genes, and the rest is unexplained. For V, J and clone size, that table is used; D and trimming come from the DNA. The sample data list tens of thousands of clones, and about 75% of these were observed just once. Of the sample, about 29% is held by the ten largest clones.

Overall study outcomes, separate from this receptor: Clinical and demographic metadata were provided uncurated, with the amount varying by source and participant.

The clonotype originates from a human donor in a cohort sampled during active COVID-19. The receptor chain draws on TRBV10-2 and TRBJ2-1, with no D gene named confidently. Sequenced: peripheral blood. This receptor carries the CDR3 CASSEPAYNEQFF. The nucleotide sequence is TGCGCCAGCAGTGAGCCAGCCTACAATGAGCAGTTCTTC.